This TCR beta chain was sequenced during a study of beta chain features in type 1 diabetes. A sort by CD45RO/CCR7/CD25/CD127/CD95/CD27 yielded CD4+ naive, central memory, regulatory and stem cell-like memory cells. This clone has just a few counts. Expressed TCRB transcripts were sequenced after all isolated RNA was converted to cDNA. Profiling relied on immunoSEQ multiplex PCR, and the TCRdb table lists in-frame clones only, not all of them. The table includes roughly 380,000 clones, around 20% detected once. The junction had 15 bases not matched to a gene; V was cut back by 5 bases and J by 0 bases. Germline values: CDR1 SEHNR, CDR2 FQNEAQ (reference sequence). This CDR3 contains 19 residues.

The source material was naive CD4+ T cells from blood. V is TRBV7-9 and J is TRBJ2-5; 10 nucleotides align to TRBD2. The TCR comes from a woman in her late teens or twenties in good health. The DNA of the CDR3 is TGTGCCAGCAGCCCCCTCGGCCTAGCGGGAGCGGGGTACCAAGAGACCCAGTACTTC. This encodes CASSPLGLAGAGYQETQYF.